Listed here are 13 T cell receptor beta chains from one sample, sequenced in a study of regulatory T cells in long-lasting Graves disease (TCRdb year 2021). The label giving this sample's time point can be read as: persistent/refractory GD, antithyroid drugs over 5 years with positive TRAb. For both TCR sequencing and RNA sequencing, RNA was extracted from PBMCs in TRIzol. Library preparation employed multiplex PCR. The sequencer listed for this sample is Illumina HiSeq 4000. iRepertoire HTBI primers and Arm-PCR amplification of CDR3 regions were used to construct TCR beta libraries. TCRdb reworked the public reads: Q25 trimming with fastp, MiXCR clone assembly, productive beta chains retained. When rows share a CDR3 protein, they turn into one entry using the most common DNA and genes. The sample profile shows more than 300,000 distinct CDR3 sequences; 20% to 25% of them were found once. The ten largest clones take up 28% of the sample.

The specimen was peripheral blood mononuclear cells (PBMCs), collected when the disease was refractory, from a patient treated with antithyroid drugs. These receptors were taken from a middle-aged woman with Graves disease. Donor details come from another sample of the same person, matched by shared clones.

This chain uses TRBV28 with TRBJ2-7; 11 bases are a match to TRBD2. This CDR3 comprises 15 residues. V lost 4 bases to trimming and J lost 2 bases; unmatched junction nucleotides: 4. Germline loops: CDR1 MDHEN, CDR2 SYDVKM. The CDR3 is CASSSTSGAAYEQYF. The DNA for the CDR3 is TGTGCCAGCAGTTCGACTAGCGGGGCCGCCTACGAGCAGTACTTC.

The table lists this clonotype with many counts. The chain combines TRBV10-3 with TRBJ2-7; D is uncertain. Looked up from germline, CDR1 is ENHRY and CDR2 is SYGVKD. The V gene lost 3 bases and the J gene lost 5 bases, with 14 bases spanning the gap. The CDR3 contains 14 residues. CDR3 protein: CAISDVTDPHEQYF. Written as DNA, the CDR3 is TGTGCCATCAGTGATGTGACGGACCCCCACGAGCAGTACTTC.

Regarding this clonotype: This clone may be a read error of a much larger clone one base away. The chain joins TRBV6-9 to TRBJ2-5, with 8 positions matching TRBD1. The CDR3 loop spans 15 amino acids. Germline V CDR1 and CDR2: MNHGY, SVAAGI. The CDR3 protein is CASSYFDRGQEAQYF. The CDR3 nucleotides are TGTGCCAGCAGTTACTTCGACAGGGGCCAAGAGGCCCAGTACTTC.

The chain joins TRBV5-1 to TRBJ2-7, with TRBD2 identical over 7 bases. After removal of 0 bases from V and 7 bases from J, the junction contained 4 bases not matched to a gene. The CDR3 is 13 residues long. CDR1 and CDR2 from the germline V gene are SGHRS and YFSETQ. Here the CDR3 DNA reads TGCGCCAGCAGCTTGGAGCGGGGTCTGGAGCAGTACTTC. Translated: CASSLERGLEQYF.

This clonotype was detected only a few times. This rearrangement joins TRBV18 to TRBJ2-7; 7 nucleotides match TRBD1. The CDR3 consists of 13 residues. CDR1 and CDR2 from the germline V gene are KGHSH and LQKENI. V trimming: 3 bases; J trimming: 3 bases; junction bases outside the gene matches: 2. CDR3 bases: TGTGCCAGCTCACCGTACAGGGGCTACGAGCAGTACTTC. Its protein product is CASSPYRGYEQYF.

This sequence joins TRBV20-1 and TRBJ2-7; perhaps TRBD2 as D (6 bases). V lost 7 bases to trimming and J lost 2 bases, with 21 bases between them. This CDR3 is built from 15 residues. Germline CDR1 is DFQATT and CDR2 is SNEGSKA (reference sequence). The CDR3 reads CSVPLRRDGPYEQYF. CDR3 bases: TGCAGTGTCCCCCTCAGGAGGGATGGACCCTACGAGCAGTACTTC.

This clonotype was picked up many times. The chain recombines TRBV28 with TRBJ1-2, with a possible D match to TRBD1 (6 bases). The CDR3 totals 13 residues. Germline lookup yields CDR1 MDHEN and CDR2 SYDVKM. Trimming took 9 bases from V and 0 from J, leaving 11 bases between them. The CDR3 region is CASVDRSNYGYTF. For the CDR3, the DNA is TGTGCCAGTGTCGACAGGTCTAACTATGGCTACACCTTC.

This clonotype appeared many times. The rearrangement links TRBV28 to TRBJ1-5; 7 nucleotides align to TRBD1. After removal of 5 bases from V and 4 bases from J, the junction contained 2 bases not matched to a gene. The CDR3 consists of 13 residues. CDR1 and CDR2 (germline): MDHEN, SYDVKM. The DNA of the CDR3 is TGTGCCAGCAGTGAACAGGGGAATCAGCCCCAGCATTTT. Its protein product is CASSEQGNQPQHF.

This clonotype was seen ten or more times. J is TRBJ1-1 and V is TRBV6-2 or TRBV6-3, with D unclear. Trimming pared 5 bases from V and 2 bases from J, leaving 9 bases between. This CDR3 comprises 13 residues. Germline loops: CDR1 MNHEY, CDR2 SVGEGT. The CDR3 DNA sequence: TGTGCCAGCAGTCCGACTTATAACACTGAAGCTTTCTTT. Residues: CASSPTYNTEAFF.

The gene calls are TRBV11-2 and TRBJ2-1; 8 bases fit TRBD2. Germline V gene sequence: CDR1 SGHAT, CDR2 FQNNGV. CDR3 length: 15 residues. J lost 8 bases, V lost 3 bases, and 9 bases had no gene match. This CDR3 is CASSLSGSLGDEQFF. The DNA of the CDR3 is TGTGCCAGCAGCTTGAGCGGGAGCCTGGGGGATGAGCAGTTCTTC.

There are many counts of this clonotype. The chain combines TRBV7-2 with TRBJ2-1; 8 nucleotides match TRBD1. V lost 5 bases to trimming and J lost 9 bases; unmatched junction nucleotides: 9. Looked up from germline, CDR1 is SGHTA and CDR2 is FQGNSA. This CDR3 spans 14 amino acids. The CDR3 DNA follows: TGTGCCAGCAGCGGACGACAGGGGTGGGGTGAGCAGTTCTTC. Its translation is CASSGRQGWGEQFF.

V gene TRBV10-3 combines with J gene TRBJ2-7, with a possible D match to TRBD1 (5 bases). Germline CDR1 and CDR2: ENHRY and SYGVKD. V was cut by 4 bases and J by 0 bases, with 22 bases left in between. The CDR3 is 18 residues long. The CDR3 here is CAISGGRLLQAYSYEQYF. Written as DNA, the CDR3 is TGTGCCATCAGTGGGGGCCGGTTGTTACAGGCGTACTCCTACGAGCAGTACTTC.

The table lists this clonotype with many counts. The rearrangement links TRBV6-9 to TRBJ2-3, with 12 nucleotides matching TRBD2. Trimming cost V 3 bases and J 2 bases; bases outside gene matches: 12. The germline V gene has CDR1 MNHGY and CDR2 SVAAGI. The CDR3 covers 19 residues. CDR3 sequence (DNA): TGTGCCAGCAGTTACCCGGAGTGGCGACTAGCGGGAGACACAGATACGCAGTATTTT. Translating gives CASSYPEWRLAGDTDTQYF.